The clone carrying this T cell receptor beta chain showed up just a few times. The antigen is unknown. This specimen comes from a study of early T cells in non-severe SARS-CoV-2 infection. As for the study in general: Unsorted whole blood bulk RNA was sequenced, with unpaired chains. Study results and caveats: Database matching using VDJdb favored anti-spike CD8 responses, with private and CD4 specificities left missing.

Individual cDNA molecules each received unique molecular identifiers attached to them. Each CDR3 protein gets one entry after TCRdb re-called the 5' RACE reads with MiXCR. Seen here are some 60,000 distinct CDR3 sequences, about 8.4% observed once, and the top ten hold more than 3%. The sample taken for sequencing was whole blood. This TCR derives from an adult who was a healthcare worker with PCR-confirmed SARS-CoV-2 infection or an uninfected control (not recorded which).

The CDR3 here is CSVVRLASGGETTDTQYF. Written as DNA, the CDR3 is TGCAGCGTTGTTAGGTTGGCTAGCGGGGGGGAGACGACAGATACGCAGTATTTT. J is TRBJ2-3 and V is TRBV29-1, with 12 bases that match TRBD2. V was clipped by 4 bases and J by 3 bases; unmatched bases: 14. The CDR3 length is 18 residues. Germline assignment: CDR1 SQVTM and CDR2 ANQGSEA.